Included here is one T cell receptor beta chain sequence, with context. As yet, its antigen is unknown. The sample originates from a study of cytomegalovirus exposure and HLA in healthy donors. This PCR relied on a set of 60 Vbeta primers and 13 Jbeta primers. How the authors handled the data: Approximately 12 million of some 80 million unique TCR beta chains were shared, per a later count. Generated by immunoSEQ multiplex PCR, the TCRdb table keeps only in-frame clones and is missing some. V and J calls and clone size are copied from that table; D and trimming were computed from the DNA. The table lists about 97,000 clones, 79% of them singletons, with roughly 3.5% in the top ten. This CDR3 region has 14 residues. In germline, CDR1 is GTSNPN, CDR2 SVGIG (reference sequence). V was clipped by 1 base and J by 10 bases, with 16 bases between them. Study observations and caveats: Sequencing had likely introduced a cluster of highly shared sequence variants as an artifact. CMV serostatus was the sole immune exposure data available.

This receptor was obtained from a male donor in good health and CMV-seropositive. The rearrangement uses TRBV30 and TRBJ1-4, with a tentative D call TRBD1 (5 bases). The sequenced sample was PBMCs. The CDR3 sequence is CAWSGRKQGGKLFF. In DNA form, the CDR3 reads TGTGCCTGGAGTGGACGTAAGCAGGGTGGAAAACTGTTTTTT. The full variable domain, completed using reference TRBV30 and TRBJ1-4, is SQTIHQWPATLVQPVGSPLSLECTVEGTSNPNLYWYRQAAGRGLQLLFYSVGIGQISSEVPQNLSASRPQDRQFILSSKKLLLSDSGFYLCAWSGRKQGGKLFFGSGTQLSVL.